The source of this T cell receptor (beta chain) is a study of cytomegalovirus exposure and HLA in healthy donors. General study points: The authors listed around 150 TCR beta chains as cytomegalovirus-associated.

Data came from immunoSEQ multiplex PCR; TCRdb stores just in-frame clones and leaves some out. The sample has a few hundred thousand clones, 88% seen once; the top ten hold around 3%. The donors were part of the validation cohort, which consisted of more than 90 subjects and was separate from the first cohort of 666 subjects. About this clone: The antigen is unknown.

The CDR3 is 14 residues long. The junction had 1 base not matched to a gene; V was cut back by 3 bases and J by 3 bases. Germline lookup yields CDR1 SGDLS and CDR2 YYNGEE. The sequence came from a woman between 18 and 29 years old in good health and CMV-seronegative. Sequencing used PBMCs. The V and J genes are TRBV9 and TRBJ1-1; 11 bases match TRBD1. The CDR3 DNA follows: TGTGCCAGCAGCGAGGGACAGGGGGACACTGAAGCTTTCTTT. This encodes CASSEGQGDTEAFF.